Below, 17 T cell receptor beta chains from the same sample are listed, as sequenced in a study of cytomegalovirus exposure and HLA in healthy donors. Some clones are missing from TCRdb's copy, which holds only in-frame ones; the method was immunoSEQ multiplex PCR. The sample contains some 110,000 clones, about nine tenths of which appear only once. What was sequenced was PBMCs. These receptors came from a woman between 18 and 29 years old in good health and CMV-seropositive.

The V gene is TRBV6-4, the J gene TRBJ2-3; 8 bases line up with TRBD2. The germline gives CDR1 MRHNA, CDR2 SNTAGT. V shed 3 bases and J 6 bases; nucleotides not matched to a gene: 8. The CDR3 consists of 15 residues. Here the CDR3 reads CASSELTGGPDTQYF. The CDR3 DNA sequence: TGTGCCAGCAGTGAACTCACGGGGGGGCCGGATACGCAGTATTTT.

CDR3 DNA sequence: TGCAGCGTTGACAGGGGGAGCAATGAGCAGTTCTTC. Protein sequence: CSVDRGSNEQFF. The V gene is TRBV29-1, the J gene TRBJ2-1, with 7 nucleotides matching TRBD1. The CDR3 is 12 residues long. V shed 3 bases and J 6 bases; nucleotides not matched to a gene: 2. From germline, CDR1 is SQVTM and CDR2 ANQGSEA.

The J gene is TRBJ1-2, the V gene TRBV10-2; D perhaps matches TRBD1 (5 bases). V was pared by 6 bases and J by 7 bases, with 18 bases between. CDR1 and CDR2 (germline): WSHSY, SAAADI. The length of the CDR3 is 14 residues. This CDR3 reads CASSSTSGIGGYTF. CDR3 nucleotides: TGCGCCAGCAGCAGCACCTCAGGGATCGGTGGCTACACCTTC.

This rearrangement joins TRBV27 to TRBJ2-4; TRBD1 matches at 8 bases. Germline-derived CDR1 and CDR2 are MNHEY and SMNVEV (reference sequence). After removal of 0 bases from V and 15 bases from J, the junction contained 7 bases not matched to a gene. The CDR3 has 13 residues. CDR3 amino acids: CASSLSGQGRPYF. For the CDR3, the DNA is TGTGCCAGCAGTTTATCCGGACAGGGACGTCCGTACTTC.

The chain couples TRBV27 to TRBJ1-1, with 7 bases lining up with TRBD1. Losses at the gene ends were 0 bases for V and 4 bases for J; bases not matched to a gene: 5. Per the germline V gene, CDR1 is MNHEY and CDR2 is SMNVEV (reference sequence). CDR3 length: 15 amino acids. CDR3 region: CASSLSRGQGTEAFF. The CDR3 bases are TGTGCCAGCAGTTTATCAAGGGGGCAGGGCACTGAAGCTTTCTTT.

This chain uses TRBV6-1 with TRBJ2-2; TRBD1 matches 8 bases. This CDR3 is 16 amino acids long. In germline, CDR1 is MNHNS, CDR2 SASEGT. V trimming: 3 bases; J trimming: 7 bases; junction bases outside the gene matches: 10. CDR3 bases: TGTGCCAGCAGTGACCTTTCGGGACAGGTAGTCGGGGAGCTGTTTTTT. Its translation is CASSDLSGQVVGELFF.

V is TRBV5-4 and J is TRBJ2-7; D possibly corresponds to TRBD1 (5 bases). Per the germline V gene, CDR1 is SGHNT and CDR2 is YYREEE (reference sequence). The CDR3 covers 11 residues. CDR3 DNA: TGTGCCAGCAGCGGAGACAGTGGGTATAAGGTC. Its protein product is CASSGDSGYKV.

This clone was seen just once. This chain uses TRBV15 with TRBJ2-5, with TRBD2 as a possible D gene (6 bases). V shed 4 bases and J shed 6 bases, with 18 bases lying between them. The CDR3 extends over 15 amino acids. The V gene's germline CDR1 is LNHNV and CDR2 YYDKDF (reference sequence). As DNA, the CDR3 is TGTGCCACCAGCACCCGACCCGGGACTCTACAGACCCAGTACTTC. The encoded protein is CATSTRPGTLQTQYF.

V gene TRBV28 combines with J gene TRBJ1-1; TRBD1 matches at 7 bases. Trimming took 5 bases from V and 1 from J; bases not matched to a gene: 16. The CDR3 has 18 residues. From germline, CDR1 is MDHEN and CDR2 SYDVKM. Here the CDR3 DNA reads TGTGCCAGCAGTCCCCCCCCGGGGACAGAAATCTCGAACACTGAAGCTTTCTTT. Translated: CASSPPPGTEISNTEAFF. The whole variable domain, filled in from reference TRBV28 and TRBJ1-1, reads DVKVTQSSRYLVKRTGEKVFLECVQDMDHENMFWYRQDPGLGLRLIYFSYDVKMKEKGDIPEGYSVSREKKERFSLILESASTNQTSMYLCASSPPPGTEISNTEAFFGQGTRLTVV.

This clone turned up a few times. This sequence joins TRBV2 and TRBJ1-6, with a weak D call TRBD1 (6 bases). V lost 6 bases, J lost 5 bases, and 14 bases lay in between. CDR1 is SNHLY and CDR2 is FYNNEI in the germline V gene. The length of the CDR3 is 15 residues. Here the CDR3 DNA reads TGTGCCAGCAGGGGACGAACAGGGAATAATTCACCCCTCCACTTT. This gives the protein CASRGRTGNNSPLHF.

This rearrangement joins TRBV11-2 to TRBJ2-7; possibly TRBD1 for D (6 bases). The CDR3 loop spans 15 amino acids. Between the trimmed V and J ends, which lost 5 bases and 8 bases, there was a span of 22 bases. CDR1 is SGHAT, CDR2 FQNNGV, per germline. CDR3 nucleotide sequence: TGTGCCAGCAGCATAGCCGGGACAACGATGTCCAAGCAGTACTTC. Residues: CASSIAGTTMSKQYF.

CDR3 region: CSSGQMNTEAFF. CDR3 DNA sequence: TGCAGCTCGGGACAGATGAACACTGAAGCTTTCTTT. J is TRBJ1-1 and V is TRBV29-1, with TRBD1 matching over 7 bases. Looked up from germline, CDR1 is SQVTM and CDR2 is ANQGSEA. The CDR3 extends over 12 amino acids. Trimming at V came to 8 bases and at J to 0 bases, leaving 3 bases not matched to a gene. Based on the CDR3 plus reference TRBV29-1 and TRBJ1-1, the full variable domain is SAVISQKPSRDICQRGTSLTIQCQVDSQVTMMFWYRQQPGQSLTLIATANQGSEATYESGFVIDKFPISRPNLTFSTLTVSNMSPEDSSIYLCSSGQMNTEAFFGQGTRLTVV.

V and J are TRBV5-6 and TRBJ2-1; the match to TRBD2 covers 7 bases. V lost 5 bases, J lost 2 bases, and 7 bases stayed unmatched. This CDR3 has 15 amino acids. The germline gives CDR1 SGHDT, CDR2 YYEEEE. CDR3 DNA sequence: TGTGCCAGCAGTTTGAGCGGGGAGGCCTACAATGAGCAGTTCTTC. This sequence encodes CASSLSGEAYNEQFF.

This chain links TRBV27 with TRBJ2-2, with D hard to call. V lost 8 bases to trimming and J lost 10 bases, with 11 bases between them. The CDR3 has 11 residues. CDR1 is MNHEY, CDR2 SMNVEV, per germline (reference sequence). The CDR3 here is CASGPPLELFF. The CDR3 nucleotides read TGTGCCAGCGGCCCACCTTTGGAGCTGTTTTTT.

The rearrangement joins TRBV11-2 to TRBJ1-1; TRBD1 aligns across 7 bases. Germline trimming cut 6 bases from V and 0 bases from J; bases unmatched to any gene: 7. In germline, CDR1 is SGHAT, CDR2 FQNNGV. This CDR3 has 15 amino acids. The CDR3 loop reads CASRAMGTVNTEAFF. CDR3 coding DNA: TGTGCCAGCAGGGCTATGGGGACAGTGAACACTGAAGCTTTCTTT. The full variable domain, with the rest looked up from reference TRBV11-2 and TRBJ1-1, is EAGVAQSPRYKIIEKRQSVAFWCNPISGHATLYWYQQILGQGPKLLIQFQNNGVVDDSQLPKDRFSAERLKGVDSTLKIQPAKLEDSAVYLCASRAMGTVNTEAFFGQGTRLTVV.

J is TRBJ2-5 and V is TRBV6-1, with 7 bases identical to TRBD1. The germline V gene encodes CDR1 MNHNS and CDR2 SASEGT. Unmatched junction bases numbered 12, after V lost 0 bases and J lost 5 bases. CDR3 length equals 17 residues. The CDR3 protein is CASSEAGLQGLGETQYF. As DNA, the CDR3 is TGTGCCAGCAGTGAAGCCGGGTTACAGGGGTTGGGGGAGACCCAGTACTTC.

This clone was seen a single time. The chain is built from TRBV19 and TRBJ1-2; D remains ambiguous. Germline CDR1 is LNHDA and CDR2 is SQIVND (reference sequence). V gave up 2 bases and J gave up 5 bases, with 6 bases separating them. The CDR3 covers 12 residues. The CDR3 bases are TGTGCCAGTAGTATAAGAGGGTATGGCTACACCTTC. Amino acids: CASSIRGYGYTF.